The T cell receptor (beta chain) described here comes from a study of regulatory T cells in long-lasting Graves disease. Notes on the study in general: A reduction in accuracy may have resulted from the small sample size. Persistent cases favored TRBV28, TRBJ1-2 and TRBJ2-5.

MiXCR was run by TCRdb on the reads, yielding one entry per CDR3 protein. Among over 550 distinct CDR3 sequences listed, 65% to 80% were seen once. The CDR3 sequence is 13 residues long. Germline V gene data show CDR1 as MNHNS and CDR2 as SASEGT. The V gene lost 4 bases and the J gene lost 6 bases, with 11 bases spanning the gap. Making the TCR library involved RNA that had been extracted from PBMCs. In the case of this clonotype: Its antigen is as yet unknown.

The sample in question was peripheral blood mononuclear cells (PBMCs), obtained with antithyroid drug treatment, in newly diagnosed or persistent Graves disease (not recorded which). This receptor was taken from a female donor with Graves disease. The chain is built from TRBV6-1 and TRBJ2-3, with a tentative D call TRBD2 (5 bases). DNA for the CDR3: TGTGCCAGCAGTGTGACTACAACTGATACGCAGTATTTT. This codes for CASSVTTTDTQYF.